The 29 T cell receptor beta chains presented below share a single source sample, sequenced in a study of cytomegalovirus exposure and HLA in healthy donors. The PCR contained 60 Vbeta and 13 Jbeta primers. Repertoires were generated with immunoSEQ multiplex PCR, while TCRdb's copy carries only in-frame clones and drops some. This repertoire includes approximately 80,000 clones. Sequenced sample: PBMCs. The receptors stem from a woman aged 30 to 39 in good health and CMV-seronegative.

The rearrangement links TRBV27 to TRBJ2-7; 10 bases agree with TRBD1. Germline-derived CDR1 and CDR2 are MNHEY and SMNVEV (reference sequence). This CDR3 region has 14 residues. V was pared by 5 bases and J by 3 bases, with 4 bases of the junction left unmatched. The CDR3 bases are TGTGCCAGCAGTATCCGGGACAGGGGCTACGAGCAGTACTTC. It codes for CASSIRDRGYEQYF.

CDR3 DNA sequence: TGCGCCAGCAGCCAAACGACAGGGGTGAGTTACGAGCAGTACTTC. The encoded protein is CASSQTTGVSYEQYF. The chain has TRBV5-1 and TRBJ2-7; 8 bases fit TRBD1. V shed 4 bases and J 4 bases; nucleotides not matched to a gene: 10. Germline CDR1 and CDR2: SGHRS and YFSETQ. The length of the CDR3 is 15 residues. Full variable domain (missing parts from reference TRBV5-1 and TRBJ2-7): KAGVTQTPRYLIKTRGQQVTLSCSPISGHRSVSWYQQTPGQGLQFLFEYFSETQRNKGNFPGRFSGRQFSNSRSEMNVSTLELGDSALYLCASSQTTGVSYEQYFGPGTRLTVT.

The CDR3 loop reads CAGTFHPQENYGYTF. The CDR3 DNA reads as TGTGCCGGGACCTTTCACCCACAGGAGAACTATGGCTACACCTTC. This chain links TRBV30 with TRBJ1-2; D is possibly TRBD1 (5 bases). Trimming stripped 8 bases from V and 2 bases from J, with 21 bases between. CDR1 and CDR2 (germline): GTSNPN, SVGIG (reference sequence). The CDR3 loop spans 15 amino acids.

The chain carries TRBV6-1 and TRBJ1-5; D not certain. Germline V gene lookup returns CDR1 MNHNS and CDR2 SASEGT. Trimming removed 2 bases from V and 1 base from J, with 18 bases in between. CDR3 length equals 18 residues. The DNA of the CDR3 is TGTGCCAGCAGTGAAACATGGGCGGGGAGTTCAAGCAATCAGCCCCAGCATTTT. It codes for CASSETWAGSSSNQPQHF.

This chain connects TRBV29-1 to TRBJ2-2; D uncertain. Trimming took off 4 bases at V and 3 bases at J, with 15 bases between the two ends. The germline gives CDR1 SQVTM, CDR2 ANQGSEA. This CDR3 has 15 amino acids. The CDR3 loop reads CSVADSHTYTGELFF. The CDR3 DNA is TGCAGCGTTGCCGACTCCCATACTTACACCGGGGAGCTGTTTTTT.

The chain couples TRBV19 to TRBJ1-4, with 9 bases matching TRBD1. The CDR3 spans 13 residues. CDR1 and CDR2 from the germline V gene are LNHDA and SQIVND (reference sequence). Trimming took 10 bases from V and 5 from J; bases not matched to a gene: 5. The CDR3 sequence is CATRDRVNEKLFF. The DNA for the CDR3 is TGTGCCACCCGGGACAGGGTAAATGAAAAACTGTTTTTT.

V gene TRBV6-1 combines with J gene TRBJ2-7, with D possibly matching TRBD2 (5 bases). Deletions cut 6 bases from V and 0 bases from J, with 9 bases between. Per germline, CDR1 MNHNS and CDR2 SASEGT. This CDR3 region has 13 residues. In DNA, the CDR3 is TGTGCCAGCAGGGACTCCCTCTCCTACGAGCAGTACTTC. Amino acid sequence: CASRDSLSYEQYF.

The chain joins TRBV2 to TRBJ2-4; TRBD2 agrees at 10 bases. The germline V gene has CDR1 SNHLY and CDR2 FYNNEI. Trimming at V came to 7 bases and at J to 7 bases, leaving 7 bases not matched to a gene. The CDR3 consists of 14 residues. The CDR3 here is CASTTSGIGNIQYF. The CDR3 region has the DNA TGTGCCAGCACAACTAGCGGGATCGGGAACATTCAGTACTTC.

The genes are TRBV7-9 and TRBJ2-7; 12 bases align to TRBD2. Germline lookup yields CDR1 SEHNR and CDR2 FQNEAQ (reference sequence). V dropped 5 bases and J dropped 3; count of bases not matched to a gene: 2. The length of the CDR3 is 14 residues. CDR3 DNA sequence: TGTGCCAGCAGCGAGGGACTAGCGGGCTACGAGCAGTACTTC. Its protein is CASSEGLAGYEQYF. Based on the CDR3 plus reference TRBV7-9 and TRBJ2-7, the full variable domain is DTGVSQNPRHKITKRGQNVTFRCDPISEHNRLYWYRQTLGQGPEFLTYFQNEAQLEKSRLLSDRFSAERPKGSFSTLEIQRTEQGDSAMYLCASSEGLAGYEQYFGPGTRLTVT.

The chain has TRBV6-1 and TRBJ2-2; 7 nucleotides agree with TRBD2. The CDR3 spans 17 residues. Germline CDR1 MNHNS, CDR2 SASEGT. V shed 4 bases and J 1 base; nucleotides not matched to a gene: 9. The CDR3 spells CASSAPPLAVNTGELFF. CDR3 DNA sequence: TGTGCCAGCAGTGCACCTCCTCTAGCGGTGAACACCGGGGAGCTGTTTTTT.

The chain has TRBV18 and TRBJ2-3; 9 bases align to TRBD1. This CDR3 has 16 amino acids. Losses at the gene ends were 3 bases for V and 3 bases for J; bases not matched to a gene: 7. Germline V gene sequence: CDR1 KGHSH, CDR2 LQKENI. The CDR3 region is CASSPMTGGDTDTQYF. Here the CDR3 DNA reads TGTGCCAGCTCACCGATGACAGGGGGTGATACAGATACGCAGTATTTT.

V is TRBV6-5 and J is TRBJ2-7, with D possibly matching TRBD1 (5 bases). This CDR3 is 14 amino acids long. V lost 6 bases and J lost 0, with 12 bases in between. Germline CDR1 reads MNHEY; CDR2 reads SVGAGI. CDR3 nucleotide sequence: TGTGCCAGCAGACCACAGGTTCTCTCCTACGAGCAGTACTTC. It encodes CASRPQVLSYEQYF.

The J gene is TRBJ2-1, the V gene TRBV4-1; TRBD1 matches at 7 bases. The junction had 9 bases not matched to a gene; V was cut back by 1 base and J by 6 bases. Germline V CDR1 and CDR2: MGHRA, YSYEKL. The CDR3 length is 16 residues. Here the CDR3 reads CASSQGQGSVSNEQFF. CDR3 nucleotides: TGCGCCAGCAGCCAAGGACAGGGCTCGGTAAGCAATGAGCAGTTCTTC.

This chain joins TRBV10-3 and TRBJ2-1, with 15 bases lining up with TRBD2. V dropped 4 bases and J dropped 5; count of bases not matched to a gene: 9. The CDR3 spans 18 residues. Germline CDR1 and CDR2: ENHRY and SYGVKD. CDR3 sequence: CAISAPWTSGGANNEQFF. CDR3 DNA: TGTGCCATCAGTGCCCCGTGGACTAGCGGGGGGGCCAACAATGAGCAGTTCTTC.

This chain connects TRBV5-1 to TRBJ2-7, with a weak D call TRBD1 (6 bases). V lost 5 bases to trimming and J lost 2 bases, with 17 bases between them. The CDR3 extends over 15 amino acids. CDR1 is SGHRS and CDR2 is YFSETQ in the germline V gene. The CDR3 nucleotides are TGCGCCAGCAGTATAGGTCAGGGGCCCACCTACGAGCAGTACTTC. Translating gives CASSIGQGPTYEQYF.

The chain links TRBV9 to TRBJ2-5, with D possibly being TRBD2 (5 bases). In germline, CDR1 is SGDLS, CDR2 YYNGEE. Trimming stripped 0 bases from V and 7 bases from J, with 10 bases between. This CDR3 spans 13 amino acids. The CDR3, as DNA: TGTGCCAGCAGCGTAGCTACTCGGGGGACCCAGTACTTC. Translated: CASSVATRGTQYF.

This rearrangement joins TRBV6-1 to TRBJ2-7; the D is unclear. The germline V gene has CDR1 MNHNS and CDR2 SASEGT. This CDR3 is 13 amino acids long. V lost 3 bases, J lost 6 bases, and 12 bases lay in between. The chain's CDR3 is CASSDFVGREQYF. CDR3 coding DNA: TGTGCCAGCAGTGATTTTGTGGGCCGCGAGCAGTACTTC.

The chain carries TRBV2 and TRBJ1-5; D perhaps matches TRBD1 (5 bases). This CDR3 contains 14 residues. Germline CDR1 is SNHLY and CDR2 is FYNNEI. V lost 2 bases, J lost 5 bases, and 10 bases lay in between. The CDR3 coding sequence is TGTGCCAGCAGTGAACGGCAGGGCTATCAGCCCCAGCATTTT. Protein sequence: CASSERQGYQPQHF.

CDR3 in amino acids: CASGSGTENYGYTF. CDR3 in DNA: TGTGCTAGTGGTTCGGGGACAGAGAACTATGGCTACACCTTC. The V call is TRBV12-5, the J call TRBJ1-2, with TRBD1 matching 7 bases. CDR1 LGHNT and CDR2 FRNRAP come from the germline V gene. J gave up 2 bases and V 4 bases, and 4 bases lay outside the gene matches. The length of the CDR3 is 14 residues.

The chain couples TRBV2 to TRBJ1-1; a possible D gene is TRBD1 (6 bases). V was shortened by 6 bases and J by 1 base, with 12 bases between the two germline ends. Germline V gene sequence: CDR1 SNHLY, CDR2 FYNNEI. The length of the CDR3 is 14 residues. In DNA form, the CDR3 reads TGTGCCAGCAGCGTACCGACAGGGAACACTGAAGCTTTCTTT. This codes for CASSVPTGNTEAFF.

V and J are TRBV6-1 and TRBJ2-7; TRBD2 matches 10 bases. The CDR3 extends over 12 amino acids. Germline assignment: CDR1 MNHNS and CDR2 SASEGT. The V gene end was trimmed by 10 bases and the J gene end by 3 bases; junction bases not matched to a gene: 3. CDR3 amino acids: CATLAGSYEQYF. The CDR3 region has the DNA TGTGCCACACTAGCGGGAAGCTACGAGCAGTACTTC.

The V and J genes are TRBV30 and TRBJ2-7; weak D call: TRBD2 (5 bases). The CDR3 runs 14 residues. Trimming removed 2 bases at V and 9 bases at J, with 20 bases between. The germline CDR1 and CDR2 sequences are GTSNPN and SVGIG (reference sequence). The CDR3 loop reads CAWSPLLEITRQYF. The CDR3 nucleotides read TGTGCCTGGAGTCCCCTCCTAGAAATAACTAGGCAGTACTTC.

Turning to this clone: At one of its ends the junction is not consistent with the germline gene, which may arise from a read error. This sequence joins TRBV18 and TRBJ1-1; TRBD1 is a possible D gene (5 bases). The CDR3 length is 17 residues. CDR1 KGHSH and CDR2 LQKENI come from the germline V gene. The CDR3 region has the DNA TGTGCCAGCTCACTTCGAGGCAAGGGGCTAGGGAACACTGAAGTTTTCTTT. Amino acid sequence: CASSLRGKGLGNTEVFF. The variable domain in full, completed from reference TRBV18 and TRBJ1-1, reads NAGVMQNPRHLVRRRGQEARLRCSPMKGHSHVYWYRQLPEEGLKFMVYLQKENIIDESGMPKERFSAEFPKEGPSILRIQQVVRGDSAAYFCASSLRGKGLGNTEVFFGQGTRLTVV.

The gene calls are TRBV13 and TRBJ2-6; D is unresolved. Trimming left V 5 bases short and J 0 bases short, with 8 bases between. The CDR3 is 15 amino acids. Germline CDR1 is PRHDT and CDR2 is FYEKMQ (reference sequence). CDR3 sequence reads: CASSPRGSGANVLTF. As DNA, the CDR3 is TGTGCCAGCAGCCCCCGAGGCTCTGGGGCCAACGTCCTGACTTTC.

The chain has TRBV6-5 and TRBJ1-2; 9 bases are a match to TRBD1. Trimming took 6 bases from V and 6 from J; bases not matched to a gene: 8. CDR1 is MNHEY, CDR2 SVGAGI, per germline. The CDR3 spans 14 residues. DNA of the CDR3: TGTGCCAGCAGCCCATCCGGGACAGGGAATGGCTACACCTTC. This gives the protein CASSPSGTGNGYTF.

The chain uses TRBV5-4 and TRBJ1-2, with D unresolved. Germline loops: CDR1 SGHNT, CDR2 YYREEE (reference sequence). Trimming removed 0 bases from V and 5 bases from J, with 11 bases in between. This CDR3 contains 14 residues. The CDR3 nucleotides read TGTGCCAGCAGCTTGGATAGTGGGCGATATGGCTACACCTTC. Translating gives CASSLDSGRYGYTF.

This chain links TRBV9 with TRBJ2-5, with 10 bases fitting TRBD2. CDR1 is SGDLS and CDR2 is YYNGEE in the germline V gene. This CDR3 has 15 residues. V was pared by 3 bases and J by 5 bases, with 7 bases of the junction left unmatched. The CDR3, as DNA: TGTGCCAGCAGCGCGGGAGCGGGGGGGCGTGAGACCCAGTACTTC. This codes for CASSAGAGGRETQYF.

The CDR3 nucleotides are TGTGCCAGTAGCATCGCAGGGGGCGCGAACGAAAAACTGTTTTTT. The encoded protein is CASSIAGGANEKLFF. This sequence joins TRBV19 and TRBJ1-4; 8 bases are a match to TRBD1. The CDR3 length is 15 residues. Germline V gene sequence: CDR1 LNHDA, CDR2 SQIVND (reference sequence). The V segment lost 6 bases and the J segment 8 bases; nucleotides outside the gene matches: 11.

The chain uses TRBV15 and TRBJ1-2; possibly TRBD1 for D (5 bases). This CDR3 spans 16 amino acids. The germline V and J ends were trimmed by 1 base and 4 bases, with 16 bases remaining between them. From germline, CDR1 is LNHNV and CDR2 YYDKDF (reference sequence). CDR3 residues: CATSRGQQPETYGYTF. CDR3 DNA sequence: TGTGCCACCAGCAGAGGACAGCAACCTGAGACCTATGGCTACACCTTC.